This T cell receptor (beta chain) appears in the sequencing data of a study of control samples from healthy donors and cancer patients. This table comes from immunoSEQ multiplex PCR, and its TCRdb copy is limited to in-frame clones, with some not included. The sample holds around 140,000 clones, under 95% seen once. V was clipped by 3 bases and J by 10 bases; unmatched bases: 11. The germline V gene has CDR1 SGHDT and CDR2 YYEEEE. The CDR3 is 16 amino acids. The chain combines TRBV5-6 with TRBJ1-6; TRBD1 agrees at 9 bases. Sequenced input: blood. The TCR comes from a man aged 35 to 55 in good health. The CDR3 sequence is CASSYKTGGLGSPLHF. In DNA form, the CDR3 reads TGTGCCAGCAGCTACAAGACAGGGGGACTGGGGTCACCCCTCCACTTT.